This T cell receptor beta chain was obtained from a study of blood T cells in healthy people across ages. Germline CDR1 reads LGHDT; CDR2 reads YNNKEL (reference sequence). The V gene end was trimmed by 3 bases and the J gene end by 5 bases; junction bases not matched to a gene: 4. CDR3 length: 15 residues. Then a second PCR, running roughly 7 to 11 cycles, was carried out with a sample-barcoded 5' primer and a J-beta primer mix. Each CDR3 protein is one row after TCRdb ran MiXCR on the 5' RACE reads. The sample carries around 1,000,000 distinct CDR3 sequences, around 25% recorded once. The same specimen was also included in a second study, on T cells of mothers and their children.

This receptor was obtained from a girl aged 2 to 9 in good health. The chain links TRBV3-1 to TRBJ1-5; 10 nucleotides line up with TRBD1. What was sequenced was blood. Here the CDR3 DNA reads TGTGCCAGCAGCCACGGGGACAGGGGTTATCAGCCCCAGCATTTT. Translating it yields CASSHGDRGYQPQHF.